This section outlines one TCR beta chain sequence together with its context. Its antigen remains unknown. The junction departs from the called germline gene at one end, perhaps through a read error. This sample stems from a study of cytomegalovirus exposure and HLA in healthy donors. CDR1 is SEHNR, CDR2 FQNEAQ, per germline (reference sequence). This CDR3 contains 12 residues. PCR amplification relied on 60 Vbeta primers (plus 13 Jbeta primers). In the authors' methods: A follow-up analysis tallied about 80 million unique TCR beta chains, roughly 11 million shared. Libraries were prepared by immunoSEQ multiplex PCR; TCRdb keeps only in-frame clonotypes and omits some of them. That table supplies the V and J calls and clone size; D and trimming were determined from the DNA. The listing contains under 200,000 clones. Broader study findings: Donor immune exposure was known only as CMV serostatus. The listing of roughly 160 TCR beta chains classed them as cytomegalovirus-associated.

The sample taken for sequencing was PBMCs. The sequence derives from a man aged 25 to 40 in good health and CMV-seronegative. The chain carries TRBV7-9 and TRBJ2-7, with 7 bases identical to TRBD1. The CDR3 DNA reads TGTGCCAGCAGCATTGTTGGGGACAGAGCCATTTTC. This sequence encodes CASSIVGDRAIF.